This T cell receptor (beta chain) was obtained from a study of T cell responses to AZD1222 COVID-19 vaccine. As concerns this clone: Its specificity is unknown.

Study-wide results and caveats: Seropositive at baseline were only five or six AZD1222 recipients.

Libraries were prepared by immunoSEQ multiplex PCR; TCRdb keeps only in-frame clonotypes and omits some of them. Of 150,000 or so clones in the sample, approximately 90% were seen once. Germline V gene sequence: CDR1 LNHDA, CDR2 SQIVND (reference sequence). Trimming left V 6 bases short and J 6 bases short, with 18 bases between. The CDR3 runs 15 residues. Sample: peripheral blood, taken 28 days after the second AZD1222 dose. V usage is TRBV19 and J usage is TRBJ2-1; D possibly corresponds to TRBD1 (5 bases). This receptor was identified in an adult who received the AZD1222 COVID-19 vaccine. This CDR3 is CASSPLAGLGNEQFF. The CDR3 DNA sequence: TGTGCCAGTAGCCCCTTGGCAGGGCTGGGCAATGAGCAGTTCTTC.